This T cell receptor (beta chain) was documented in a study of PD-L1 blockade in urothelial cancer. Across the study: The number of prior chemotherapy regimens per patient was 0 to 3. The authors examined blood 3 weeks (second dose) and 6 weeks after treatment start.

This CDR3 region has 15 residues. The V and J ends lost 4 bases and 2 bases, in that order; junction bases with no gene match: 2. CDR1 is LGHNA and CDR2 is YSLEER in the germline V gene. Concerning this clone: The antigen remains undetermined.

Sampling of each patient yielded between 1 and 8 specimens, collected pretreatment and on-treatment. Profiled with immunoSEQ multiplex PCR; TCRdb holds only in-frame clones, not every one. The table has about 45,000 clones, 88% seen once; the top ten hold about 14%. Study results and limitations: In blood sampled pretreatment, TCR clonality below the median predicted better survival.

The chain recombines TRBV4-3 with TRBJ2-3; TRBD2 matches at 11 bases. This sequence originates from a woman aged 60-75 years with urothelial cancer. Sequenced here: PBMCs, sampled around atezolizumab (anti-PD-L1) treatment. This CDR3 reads CASSLSGGATDTQYF. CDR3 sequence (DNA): TGCGCCAGCAGCCTTAGCGGGGGGGCCACAGATACGCAGTATTTT.